This T cell receptor beta chain came from a study of T-cell reconstitution after alpha-beta-depleted transplantation in children. This clonotype was counted between two and nine times. A library of TCRbeta sequences, prepared with unique molecular identifiers, was generated. MiXCR was run by TCRdb on the PCR reads, yielding one entry per CDR3 protein. This sample yields around 200,000 distinct CDR3 sequences, of which over 5.5% are seen a single time; over 2.5% belongs to the top ten. Germline V gene data show CDR1 as DFQATT and CDR2 as SNEGSKA (reference sequence). J gave up 0 bases and V 0 bases, and 3 bases lay outside the gene matches. CDR3 length equals 16 residues.

The receptor was isolated from a human donor who donated a stem cell graft to a child with Wiskott-Aldrich syndrome. The chain is built from TRBV20-1 and TRBJ2-2; 8 nucleotides match TRBD1. The sequences come from PBMCs from the stem cell graft donor, collected from the stem cell graft. The CDR3 loop is CSARDPDRANTGELFF. The CDR3 bases are TGCAGTGCTAGAGATCCGGACAGGGCGAACACCGGGGAGCTGTTTTTT.